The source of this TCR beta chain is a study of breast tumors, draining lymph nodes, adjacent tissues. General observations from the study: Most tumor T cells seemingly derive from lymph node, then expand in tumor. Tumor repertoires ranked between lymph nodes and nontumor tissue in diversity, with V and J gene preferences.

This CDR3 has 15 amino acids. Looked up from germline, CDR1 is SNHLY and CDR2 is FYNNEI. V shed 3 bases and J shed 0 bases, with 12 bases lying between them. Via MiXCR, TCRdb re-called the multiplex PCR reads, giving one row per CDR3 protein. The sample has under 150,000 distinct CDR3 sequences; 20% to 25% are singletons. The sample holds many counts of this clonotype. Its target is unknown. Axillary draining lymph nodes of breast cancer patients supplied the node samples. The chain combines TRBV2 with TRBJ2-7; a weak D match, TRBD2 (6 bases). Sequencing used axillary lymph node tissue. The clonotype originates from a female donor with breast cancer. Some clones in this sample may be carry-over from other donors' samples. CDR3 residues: CASSDPGRSSYEQYF. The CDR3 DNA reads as TGTGCCAGCAGTGATCCCGGGAGAAGCTCCTACGAGCAGTACTTC. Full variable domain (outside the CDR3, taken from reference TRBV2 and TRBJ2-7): EPEVTQTPSHQVTQMGQEVILRCVPISNHLYFYWYRQILGQKVEFLVSFYNNEISEKSEIFDDQFSVERPDGSNFTLKIRSTKLEDSAMYFCASSDPGRSSYEQYFGPGTRLTVT.